The rows below give T cell receptor beta chains drawn from one sample of a study of early T cells in non-severe SARS-CoV-2 infection. TCRdb analysed the 5' RACE reads with MiXCR anew, one entry per CDR3 protein. The sample includes about 55,000 distinct CDR3 sequences, 13% of them seen just once. Sequenced material: whole blood, taken at baseline. The receptors come from an adult who was a healthcare worker with PCR-confirmed SARS-CoV-2 infection or an uninfected control (not recorded which). Both conserved end residues are part of each CDR3. Each record gives: clone size, J gene, V gene, CDR3 protein. For some rows the clone size is stated as once, few or many, or as a class when expanded; others skip it.

>NA|TRBJ2-2|TRBV9
CASSVASGGSGELFF
>many|TRBJ2-7|TRBV6-2/TRBV6-3
CASRPGGTGSEQYF
>many|TRBJ2-7|TRBV5-5
CASSIYGGSYEQYF
>few|TRBJ1-6|TRBV18
CASSPKGMNSPLHF
>NA|TRBJ2-7|TRBV10-3
CAIGGAYEQYF
>few|TRBJ2-3|TRBV6-1
CASRADRGSTDTQYF
>NA|TRBJ1-1|TRBV7-9
CASSPPYAEAFF
>NA|TRBJ2-7|TRBV4-1
CASSQDPGPYEQYF
>NA|TRBJ2-3|TRBV20-1
CSARMAAQADTQYF
>few|TRBJ2-2|TRBV24-1
CATSRGPVNTGELFF
>many|TRBJ2-5|TRBV7-9
CASSLGLGVGETQYF
>few|TRBJ1-2|TRBV12-5
CASGQGTYGYTF
>many|TRBJ2-1|TRBV28
CASIRDSLTNEQFF
>NA|TRBJ2-1|TRBV3-1
CASSLTGLNEQFF
>few|TRBJ2-5|TRBV15
CATSHRGETQYF
>NA|TRBJ1-5|TRBV7-3
CASSLDVGQPQHF
>NA|TRBJ2-7|TRBV5-6
CASSLEDYEQYF
>NA|TRBJ2-7|TRBV29-1
CSVRQGVYEQYF
>NA|TRBJ2-7|TRBV12-3/TRBV12-4
CASSFGGGNYEQYF
>NA|TRBJ2-5|TRBV29-1
CSVEVSWASQETQYF
>NA|TRBJ2-3|TRBV7-2
CASSLALTDTQYF
>few|TRBJ2-3|TRBV7-3
CASSSGLVTDTQYF
>few|TRBJ2-2|TRBV7-9
CASSLGTPGGTGELFF
>many|TRBJ2-1|TRBV20-1
CSATGREGNSYNEQFF
>NA|TRBJ2-1|TRBV7-6
CASSFGSAPGDNEQFF
>NA|TRBJ2-2|TRBV5-5
CASSFPGATGELFF
>many|TRBJ2-1|TRBV5-1
CASSTRDRYNEQFF
>NA|TRBJ2-7|TRBV28
CASGQASYEQYF
>NA|TRBJ1-4|TRBV19
CASSIDWATNEKLFF
>many|TRBJ1-1|TRBV20-1
CSAEPQDGRFRMNTEAFF
>NA|TRBJ1-1|TRBV7-9
CASSLGGDTEAFF
>many|TRBJ2-1|TRBV9
CASSVGGSGNEQFF
>many|TRBJ2-3|TRBV7-3
CASSLRGGATDTQYF
>NA|TRBJ2-3|TRBV28
CATQGGGTDTQYF
>NA|TRBJ2-3|TRBV20-1
CSATGPSSDTQYF
>NA|TRBJ1-1|TRBV11-2
CASSLEGTGWTEAFF
>few|TRBJ1-2|TRBV2
CASSERDVENYGYTF
>NA|TRBJ2-3|TRBV7-2
CASSQGLHPTDTQYF
>NA|TRBJ1-2|TRBV6-5
CASRSRAFYGYTF
>many|TRBJ2-1|TRBV20-1
CSARGKTGDNNEQFF
>once|TRBJ1-3|TRBV10-3
CASEGGNTIYF
>many|TRBJ2-1|TRBV29-1
CSGRGTGVYNEQFF
>many|TRBJ2-2|TRBV20-1
CSATRSGGTGELFF
>many|TRBJ1-2|TRBV28
CASSFVDRYGYTF
>many|TRBJ1-1|TRBV19
CASSLGKNTEAFF
>many|TRBJ1-6|TRBV3-1
CASSQGQGNSPLHF